This is a list of T cell receptor beta chains from one sample in a study of shared clonotypes between healthy human individuals. Libraries were prepared by immunoSEQ multiplex PCR; TCRdb keeps only in-frame clonotypes and omits some of them. The data show fewer than 1.4 million clones, about four fifths seen once. Sequencing was carried out using memory CD4+ T cells from PBMCs. The receptors derive from a man between 18 and 29 years old in good health. Some clones in this sample may be carry-over from other donors' samples. Each CDR3 is given with its conserved first and last residue. D genes are given only for firm matches. Clone size is given for some rows only: seen once, a few or many times, or a class if the clone is expanded.

TGTGCCAGCGGGGGACTAGCGGGCACAGATACGCAGTATTTT CASGGLAGTDTQYF - TRBV7-9 TRBD2 14 TRBJ2-3
TGTGCCAGCAGGCCCGGGGTAGGGGGGGATGAGCAGTTCTTC CASRPGVGGDEQFF once TRBV6-6 - 14 TRBJ2-1
TGTGCCAGCACCTTCGGGGGAGCAGAGGGGAATCAGCCCCAGCATTTT CASTFGGAEGNQPQHF - TRBV7-9 - 16 TRBJ1-5
TGTGCCAGCAGCCTACAGGGGGTCGGGACCCAGTACTTC CASSLQGVGTQYF - TRBV28 TRBD1 13 TRBJ2-5
TGTGCCAGTATGATTTCGGGGGCGAACACTGAAGCTTTCTTT CASMISGANTEAFF - TRBV19 - 14 TRBJ1-1
TGTGCCAGCAGCTCCATGGGGGCCTCCTACAATGAGCAGTTCTTC CASSSMGASYNEQFF - TRBV7-2 - 15 TRBJ2-1
TGTGCCAGCAGCCCCCACGTAGGGAGACGTAACTATGGCTACACCTTC CASSPHVGRRNYGYTF - TRBV9 - 16 TRBJ1-2
TGTGCCACCGCCGCCCGGCGGGAGACCCAGTACTTC CATAARRETQYF - TRBV28 - 12 TRBJ2-5
TGCGCCAGCAGCTGGGGGGTAGCTGGCACTGAAGCTTTCTTT CASSWGVAGTEAFF once TRBV5-1 - 14 TRBJ1-1
TGTGCCAGCAGCTCAGTCACCCACAGTAACTATGGCTACACCTTC CASSSVTHSNYGYTF - TRBV11-1 - 15 TRBJ1-2
TGTGCCAGCAGCAAAGTCGGCGGGCCAGATAGAGTCAATGAGCAGTTCTTC CASSKVGGPDRVNEQFF - TRBV21-1 - 17 TRBJ2-1
TGTGCCAGCAGCCCGCGGGGGGATCGGACTGAAGCTTTCTTT CASSPRGDRTEAFF - TRBV7-6 - 14 TRBJ1-1
TGTGCCAGCAGCCGCGGGACTAGCGGTTACAATGAGCAGTTCTTC CASSRGTSGYNEQFF - TRBV7-3 TRBD2 15 TRBJ2-1
TGTGCCAGCAGCTTTCAGGGGGGCTATGGCTACACCTTC CASSFQGGYGYTF - TRBV5-6 TRBD1 13 TRBJ1-2
TGTGCCAGCAGTCCAATATACGAGCAGTACTTC CASSPIYEQYF - TRBV2 - 11 TRBJ2-7
TGTGCCAGCAGTGCCCCCGGGGGGACTCGTGGCTACACCTTC CASSAPGGTRGYTF once TRBV28 - 14 TRBJ1-2
TGTGCCAGCAGTTACTCGCCCTCCTACGAGCAGTACTTC CASSYSPSYEQYF once TRBV6-6 - 13 TRBJ2-7
TGTGCCAGCAGTCCTGGGGACAGCTATGGCTACACCTTC CASSPGDSYGYTF - TRBV6-5 TRBD1 13 TRBJ1-2
TGTGCCAGCAGTTCTCCCTCCGCGGCGACAGGTACGCAGTATTTT CASSSPSAATGTQYF - TRBV28 - 15 TRBJ2-3
TGTGCCAGCAGTGCCCCTGGGTCTCAGGGTGTGGGTCAGCCCCAGCATTTT CASSAPGSQGVGQPQHF - TRBV2 - 17 TRBJ1-5
TGTGCCAGCAGTTACCCGGGCGGGTTGAACAATGAGCAGTTCTTC CASSYPGGLNNEQFF once TRBV6-6 - 15 TRBJ2-1
TGTGCCAGCTCACCAGGCGTGCCGGGACAGAGGACTGACACTGAAGCTTTCTTT CASSPGVPGQRTDTEAFF - TRBV18 TRBD1 18 TRBJ1-1
TGTGCCAGTAGTATAGGCGGGTCCGAGCAGTACTTC CASSIGGSEQYF - TRBV19 - 12 TRBJ2-7
TGTGCCAGCAGCGGTGAAGCCAAAAACATTCAGTACTTC CASSGEAKNIQYF few TRBV28 - 13 TRBJ2-4
TGTGCCAGCTCACCAAACACAGTAGCCTACGAGCAGTACTTC CASSPNTVAYEQYF - TRBV18 - 14 TRBJ2-7
TGTGCCAGCAGCTTGTCGGCTTTTCCTGGGGCCAACGTCCTGACTTTC CASSLSAFPGANVLTF - TRBV5-8 - 16 TRBJ2-6
TGTGCCAGCAGTTCCCCTACCTCCTACGAGCAGTACTTC CASSSPTSYEQYF - TRBV6-5 - 13 TRBJ2-7
TGTGCCAGCAGCCAAGCTCCTAGCGGGAGGAGGGGGGAAGATACGCAGTATTTT CASSQAPSGRRGEDTQYF - TRBV4-2 TRBD2 18 TRBJ2-3
TGTGCCAGCAGTGAATTGGGCGTGGTCGGCGGCAGGGTCGGCGAGACCCAGTACTTC CASSELGVVGGRVGETQYF - TRBV6-1 - 19 TRBJ2-5
TGTGCCTGGATGGACCAAGGGACTGAAGCTTTCTTT CAWMDQGTEAFF few TRBV30 - 12 TRBJ1-1
TGTGCCAGAAGCTTACTAGCGGGAGAATCCTACAATGAGCAGTTCTTC CARSLLAGESYNEQFF - TRBV7-5 - 16 TRBJ2-1
TGCGCCAGCAGCCAAGGGTTAGTCTACGGACAAGAGACCCAGTACTTC CASSQGLVYGQETQYF few TRBV4-3 - 16 TRBJ2-5
TGTGCCAGCAGTTATACGGGAGGGCCGGGGGATGAGCAGTTCTTC CASSYTGGPGDEQFF - TRBV6-5 TRBD2 15 TRBJ2-1
TGTGCCAGCAGCAAACAGGGGAACACTGAAGCTTTCTTT CASSKQGNTEAFF few TRBV11-2 - 13 TRBJ1-1
TGCGCCAGCAGCTCCATCGGCGGGACAGGGGACACAGATACGCAGTATTTT CASSSIGGTGDTDTQYF few TRBV5-1 TRBD1 17 TRBJ2-3